This T cell receptor beta chain emerged from a study of CD8+ T cells in alopecia areata. About the research overall: After 6 to 18 months of tofacitinib, follow-up continued 6 months off drug.

Comment on this clone: Its matching antigen is unknown.

TCR sequencing used cDNA made by reverse transcription of extracted RNA. Profiled with immunoSEQ multiplex PCR; TCRdb holds only in-frame clones, not every one. The table includes roughly 210,000 clones, roughly 40% detected once. Documented treatment: oral pan-JAK inhibitor, 5-10 mg twice daily. Sorting of CD4+ and CD8+ T cells was performed on PBMCs. V shed 5 bases and J shed 8 bases, with 16 bases lying between them. Germline V lookup: CDR1 SGHNT, CDR2 YYREEE (reference sequence). The CDR3 consists of 13 residues. Study-wide points: Among the cells sequenced in scalp samples are also the resident alphabeta T cells of normal skin.

Sequences were derived from CD4+ T cells sorted from blood, sampled at approximately week 37, from a patient treated with tofacitinib. The V gene is TRBV5-4, the J gene TRBJ1-2; unclear D gene. The receptor was isolated from a human donor with alopecia areata. The CDR3 DNA follows: TGTGCCAGCAGTCCGACGGTCTTGCGGGGCTACACCTTC. Amino acid sequence: CASSPTVLRGYTF.